The 9 T cell receptor beta chains below were found in one sample sequenced in a study of T cells after yellow fever vaccination. TCRdb used MiXCR to reprocess the 5' RACE reads, holding one entry per CDR3 protein. The data hold about 550,000 distinct CDR3 sequences, with about 19% observed a single time. Sequences were derived from PBMCs, sampled 15 days after the yellow fever booster vaccination. The receptors were sampled from a man younger than 45 who received the YFV17D yellow fever vaccine.

This clonotype appeared a few times. This chain joins TRBV6-5 and TRBJ2-3; TRBD2 might be the D (5 bases). V lost 2 bases and J lost 6, with 9 bases in between. CDR1 and CDR2 (germline): MNHEY, SVGAGI. This CDR3 comprises 13 residues. The chain's CDR3 is CASSYTWRDTQYF. CDR3 DNA: TGTGCCAGCAGTTACACCTGGAGGGATACGCAGTATTTT.

The chain has TRBV4-3 and TRBJ2-2; D is ambiguous. CDR3 length: 13 amino acids. Looked up from germline, CDR1 is LGHNA and CDR2 is YSLEER. Trimming stripped 4 bases from V and 5 bases from J, with 8 bases between. The CDR3 DNA sequence: TGCGCCAGCAGCCCCGAGGTAACCGGGGAGCTGTTTTTT. This gives the protein CASSPEVTGELFF.

The V and J genes are TRBV6-4 and TRBJ1-1; D may be TRBD1 (6 bases). Germline CDR1 and CDR2: MRHNA and SNTAGT. Trimming left V 5 bases short and J 1 base short, with 14 bases between. This CDR3 comprises 15 residues. The CDR3 nucleotides are TGTGCCAGCAGTAAAAACCCGGGGGCGAACACTGAAGCTTTCTTT. It specifies CASSKNPGANTEAFF.

This clonotype was picked up a small number of times. The V gene is TRBV20-1, the J gene TRBJ2-7; D uncertain. Trimming took 5 bases from V and 2 from J, leaving 10 bases between them. The germline gives CDR1 DFQATT, CDR2 SNEGSKA (reference sequence). This CDR3 has 12 amino acids. DNA for the CDR3: TGCAGTGCTGCTAAGTTCACCTACGAGCAGTACTTC. This encodes CSAAKFTYEQYF.

This sequence joins TRBV14 and TRBJ1-6; a possible D gene is TRBD1 (5 bases). V was cut by 3 bases and J by 10 bases, with 10 bases left in between. CDR1 SGHDN and CDR2 FVKESK come from the germline V gene. This CDR3 spans 13 amino acids. CDR3 region: CASSHLRGSPLHF. In DNA form, the CDR3 reads TGTGCCAGCAGCCATCTCCGGGGGTCACCCCTCCACTTT.

This clonotype was detected a few times. V and J are TRBV29-1 and TRBJ1-4; D gene ambiguous. Per the germline V gene, CDR1 is SQVTM and CDR2 is ANQGSEA. The CDR3 runs 12 residues. V lost 6 bases and J 8 bases, leaving 13 bases between the germline ends. CDR3 sequence: CSVALLGEKLFF. DNA of the CDR3: TGCAGCGTGGCACTCCTAGGGGAAAAACTGTTTTTT. Drawing the rest from reference TRBV29-1 and TRBJ1-4, the complete variable domain is SAVISQKPSRDICQRGTSLTIQCQVDSQVTMMFWYRQQPGQSLTLIATANQGSEATYESGFVIDKFPISRPNLTFSTLTVSNMSPEDSSIYLCSVALLGEKLFFGSGTQLSVL.

On this clonotype: The conserved closing phenylalanine or tryptophan is absent in this CDR3, likely reflecting a read error. The J gene is TRBJ2-1, the V gene TRBV7-3; D unresolved. V was cut by 3 bases and J by 4 bases, with 13 bases left in between. From germline, CDR1 is SGHTA and CDR2 FQGTGA. There are 15 residues in the CDR3. CDR3 nucleotide sequence: TGTGCCAGCAGCTTGGAACCCGGAAATTACAATGAGCAGTTCTAC. Protein: CASSLEPGNYNEQFY.

This clonotype appeared a single time. The chain links TRBV2 to TRBJ2-5; D may be TRBD1 or TRBD2 (5 bases each). Per the germline V gene, CDR1 is SNHLY and CDR2 is FYNNEI. Trimming pared 7 bases from V and 4 bases from J, leaving 13 bases between. The CDR3 is 13 residues long. In DNA form, the CDR3 reads TGTGCCAGCACTCTGGGACCACTAGAGACCCAGTACTTC. Protein: CASTLGPLETQYF.

The rearrangement uses TRBV20-1 and TRBJ1-5, with D unclear. The CDR3 is 15 amino acids. Germline CDR1 DFQATT, CDR2 SNEGSKA (reference sequence). Between the trimmed V and J ends, which lost 6 bases and 0 bases, there was a span of 15 bases. The CDR3 DNA reads TGCAGTGCGCCCCTGGCAGGATATAGCAATCAGCCCCAGCATTTT. Amino acid sequence: CSAPLAGYSNQPQHF.